These 12 T cell receptor beta chains came from one sample sequenced in a study of relationships among human T cell subsets. TCR alpha and beta CDR3s were amplified from mRNA by semiquantitative ARM-PCR. In ARM-PCR, communal superprimers followed tagged nested gene-specific primers for exponential amplification. MiXCR was run by TCRdb on the multiplex PCR reads, yielding one entry per CDR3 protein. The sample has some 13,000 distinct CDR3 sequences, about 60% seen once. CD4+ cells were positively selected first, then anti-CD25 beads isolated CD4+CD25+ regulatory T cells. Sequencing was done on a sample of Tregs sorted from blood. The receptor source for this set is a man aged 40-49 years in good health.

This clonotype has a handful of counts. The chain recombines TRBV29-1 with TRBJ1-2; D remains ambiguous. Trimming shortened V by 4 bases and J by 8 bases, and 17 bases separated the two germline ends. Germline values: CDR1 SQVTM, CDR2 ANQGSEA. The CDR3 extends over 13 amino acids. The CDR3 sequence: CSVGNQPSIGYTF. The CDR3 DNA is TGCAGCGTTGGTAATCAGCCTTCTATAGGCTACACCTTC. The variable domain in full, completed from reference TRBV29-1 and TRBJ1-2, reads SAVISQKPSRDICQRGTSLTIQCQVDSQVTMMFWYRQQPGQSLTLIATANQGSEATYESGFVIDKFPISRPNLTFSTLTVSNMSPEDSSIYLCSVGNQPSIGYTFGSGTRLTVV.

The chain carries TRBV6-5 and TRBJ1-1; 7 bases map to TRBD1. The CDR3 length is 15 residues. The V segment lost 7 bases and the J segment 1 base; nucleotides outside the gene matches: 9. Germline CDR1 and CDR2: MNHEY and SVGAGI. This CDR3 reads CASTREGAANTEAFF. CDR3 in DNA: TGTGCCAGCACACGGGAGGGGGCGGCGAACACTGAAGCTTTCTTT.

The CDR3 region is CASSFGRGYGYTF. The CDR3 DNA reads as TGTGCCAGCAGTTTTGGCAGGGGATATGGCTACACCTTC. The V gene is TRBV12-3 or TRBV12-4, the J gene TRBJ1-2; possibly TRBD1 for D (6 bases). CDR3 size: 13 residues. V lost 3 bases to trimming and J lost 5 bases, with 10 bases between them.

This chain uses TRBV28 with TRBJ2-7; D not resolved. This CDR3 comprises 14 residues. Germline V gene data show CDR1 as MDHEN and CDR2 as SYDVKM. Trimming cost V 2 bases and J 3 bases, with 11 bases left between them. The CDR3 coding sequence is TGTGCCAGCAGTTTAACAGTCCGTGACTACGAGCAGTACTTC. This translates into CASSLTVRDYEQYF.

The sample holds a few counts of this clonotype. This chain uses TRBV27 with TRBJ2-1; D might be TRBD2 (6 bases). V was pared by 2 bases and J by 6 bases, with 14 bases between. CDR3 length: 15 amino acids. Germline assignment: CDR1 MNHEY and CDR2 SMNVEV (reference sequence). This chain's CDR3 is CASSLLRRTTNEQFF. The CDR3, as DNA: TGTGCCAGCAGTTTACTGAGGCGGACTACCAATGAGCAGTTCTTC.

The chain employs TRBV20-1 and TRBJ2-1; the D is unclear. V was pared by 5 bases and J by 6 bases, with 8 bases between. Germline CDR1 DFQATT, CDR2 SNEGSKA (reference sequence). CDR3 length: 11 residues. Written as DNA, the CDR3 is TGCAGTGCTGTCCTGAGCAATGAGCAGTTCTTC. The encoded protein is CSAVLSNEQFF.

The count of this clonotype is one. The J gene is TRBJ2-3, the V gene TRBV7-9; TRBD2 matches at 8 bases. The J segment lost 3 bases and the V segment lost 5 bases, leaving 10 bases of the junction unmatched. The CDR3 runs to 16 residues. Germline V gene sequence: CDR1 SEHNR, CDR2 FQNEAQ (reference sequence). The CDR3 DNA reads as TGTGCCAGCAGCCCAAATGGACTAGCCCCGACAGATACGCAGTATTTT. Translated: CASSPNGLAPTDTQYF.

The chain joins TRBV4-1 to TRBJ1-1, with TRBD1 as a possible D gene (5 bases). The germline CDR1 and CDR2 sequences are MGHRA and YSYEKL. Between the trimmed V and J ends, which lost 5 bases and 2 bases, there was a span of 18 bases. The CDR3 has 16 residues. The CDR3 bases are TGCGCCAGCAGCTTTGCTGGGGCCCTATCAAACACTGAAGCTTTCTTT. Translated, it gives CASSFAGALSNTEAFF.

This clonotype has just a few counts. The chain has TRBV28 and TRBJ1-5; D not certain. V was clipped by 5 bases and J by 2 bases, with 19 bases between them. Looked up from germline, CDR1 is MDHEN and CDR2 is SYDVKM. The CDR3 runs 17 residues. This CDR3 reads CASSLWTGFPGNQPQHF. Written as DNA, the CDR3 is TGTGCCAGCAGTCTCTGGACGGGATTTCCGGGCAATCAGCCCCAGCATTTT.

This clonotype has a handful of counts. The V and J genes are TRBV29-1 and TRBJ2-1; 10 bases map to TRBD1. V lost 2 bases to trimming and J lost 7 bases; unmatched junction nucleotides: 2. CDR1 and CDR2 from the germline V gene are SQVTM and ANQGSEA. The CDR3 is 13 residues long. The CDR3 region is CSVEKDRGNEQFF. The CDR3 nucleotides read TGCAGCGTTGAAAAGGACAGGGGGAATGAGCAGTTCTTC.

V usage is TRBV27 and J usage is TRBJ1-1; 8 nucleotides align to TRBD1. The CDR3 consists of 16 residues. V gave up 5 bases and J gave up 3 bases; unmatched junction bases: 11. Germline V gene data show CDR1 as MNHEY and CDR2 as SMNVEV (reference sequence). CDR3 nucleotides: TGTGCCAGCAGTCGGACAGGGCCTACTAGTTACACTGAAGCTTTCTTT. Protein sequence: CASSRTGPTSYTEAFF.

A few counts support this clonotype. This rearrangement joins TRBV27 to TRBJ2-1, with D maybe TRBD2 (6 bases). Trimming took off 3 bases at V and 0 bases at J, with 9 bases between the two ends. CDR3 length: 15 amino acids. Germline V gene sequence: CDR1 MNHEY, CDR2 SMNVEV (reference sequence). CDR3 protein: CASSFDGSSYNEQFF. Written as DNA, the CDR3 is TGTGCCAGCAGTTTCGACGGGAGCTCCTACAATGAGCAGTTCTTC.